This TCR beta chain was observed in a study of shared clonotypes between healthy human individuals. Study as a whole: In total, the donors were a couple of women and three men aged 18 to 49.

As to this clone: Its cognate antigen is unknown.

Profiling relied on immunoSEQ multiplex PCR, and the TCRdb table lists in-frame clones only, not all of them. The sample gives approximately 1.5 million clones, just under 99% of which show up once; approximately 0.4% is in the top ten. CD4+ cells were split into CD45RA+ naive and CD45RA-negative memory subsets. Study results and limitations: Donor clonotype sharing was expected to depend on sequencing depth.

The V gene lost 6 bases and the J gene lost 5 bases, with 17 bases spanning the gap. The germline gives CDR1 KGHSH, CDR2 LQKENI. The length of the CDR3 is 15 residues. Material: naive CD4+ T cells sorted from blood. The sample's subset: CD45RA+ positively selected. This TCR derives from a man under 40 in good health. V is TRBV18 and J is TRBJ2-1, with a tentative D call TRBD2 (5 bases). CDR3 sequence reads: CASSTRGGSHNEQFF. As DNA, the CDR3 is TGTGCCAGCTCCACACGTGGTGGGAGCCACAATGAGCAGTTCTTC.